This note documents a single T cell receptor beta chain sequence. There is no known antigen for this receptor. No much larger clone exists at a distance of one base, and base qualities are not known. These data come from a study of neoadjuvant nivolumab and ipilimumab in lung cancer (dated by TCRdb to about 2020). Regarding the complete study: Intravenous nivolumab was dosed at 3 mg/kg on days 1, 15 and 29, and in the combination arm ipilimumab 1 mg/kg was added on day 1 only. The study compared TCR repertoires in pretherapy (baseline) peripheral blood with TCR repertoires in tumors resected at surgery following neoadjuvant immune checkpoint blockade. Of the 45 or so patients with operable NSCLC treated in the trial, about 23 were randomized to nivolumab monotherapy and 21 to nivolumab plus ipilimumab. Matched pretherapy and resected tumor pairs were analyzed from seven patients, of whom four had been treated with nivolumab and three with nivolumab plus ipilimumab. The major pathologic response (MPR) rate in the intention-to-treat population in each study arm was designated as the primary trial endpoint.

The full study reports these points: A positive correlation was observed between pretherapy blood TCR richness and richness in tumors resected after neoadjuvant therapy (Spearman R ~ 0.82). There was no significant correlation between TCR clonality and pathologic tumor regression, and just a single major-pathologic-response sample was available for the clonality-regression analysis. From pretherapy to surgery, tumor T-cell richness and clonality went up in three of three dual-therapy tumors, versus only two of four nivolumab-treated tumors. TCR richness and clonality were greater in resected tumors than in tumor-adjacent uninvolved lung, and increases were seen in more dual-therapy-treated tumors. A small number of samples was subjected to TCR sequencing.

Libraries were prepared through the immunoSEQ multiplex PCR assay. The source study handled its data this way. Repertoires were summarized by richness and clonality, and significantly expanded and contracted clones were identified between pre- and post-therapy samples. Entries here come from immuneACCESS through TCRdb and include only in-frame sequences with V and J called. Some clones fail to appear in such tables; in the studies checked, an unresolved V gene covers under half of the shortfall, and the cause of the remainder is unknown. V, J and clone size were drawn from that table, and D and trimming were deduced from the DNA. This sample has 15,000 to 20,000 clones in its table, and around 69% of those were observed once. Under 8.5% of the sample rests with the top ten. Taken with the paper, the label for time point translates to: at surgical resection after neoadjuvant nivolumab +/- ipilimumab. Samples came from the phase 2 randomized NEOSTAR trial, which tested neoadjuvant nivolumab or nivolumab plus ipilimumab followed by surgery in operable NSCLC.

This TCR was recovered from an adult with non-small cell lung cancer. This specimen was tumor tissue, taken after neoadjuvant nivolumab, alone or with ipilimumab, at or shortly before surgery.

The encoded CDR3 is CASKRGVDYEQYF. The nucleotide sequence reads TGCGCCAGCAAGAGAGGCGTTGACTACGAGCAGTACTTC. Here the chain combines TRBV10-1 and TRBJ2-7; there is no confident call for the D gene. V drops 7 bases and J drops 3 bases, leaving 13 bases in between. CDR1 and CDR2 (WNHNN, SYGVQD) derive from the germline V gene (reference sequence). The cysteine opens and the phenylalanine closes a CDR3 of 13 amino acids. Only the CDR3 part of the read is kept: 39 bases, read in frame from the first base.